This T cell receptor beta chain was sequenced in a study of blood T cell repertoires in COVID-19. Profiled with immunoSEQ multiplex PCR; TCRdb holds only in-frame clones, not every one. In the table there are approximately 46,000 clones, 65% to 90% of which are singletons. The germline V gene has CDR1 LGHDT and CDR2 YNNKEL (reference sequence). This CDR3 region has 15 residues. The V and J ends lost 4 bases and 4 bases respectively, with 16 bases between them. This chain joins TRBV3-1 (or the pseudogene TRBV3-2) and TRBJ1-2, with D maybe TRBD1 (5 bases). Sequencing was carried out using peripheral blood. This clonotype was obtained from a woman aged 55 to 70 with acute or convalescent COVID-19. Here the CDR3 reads CASSPPTDRVYGYTF. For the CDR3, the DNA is TGTGCCAGCAGCCCTCCGACAGATCGGGTCTATGGCTACACCTTC.